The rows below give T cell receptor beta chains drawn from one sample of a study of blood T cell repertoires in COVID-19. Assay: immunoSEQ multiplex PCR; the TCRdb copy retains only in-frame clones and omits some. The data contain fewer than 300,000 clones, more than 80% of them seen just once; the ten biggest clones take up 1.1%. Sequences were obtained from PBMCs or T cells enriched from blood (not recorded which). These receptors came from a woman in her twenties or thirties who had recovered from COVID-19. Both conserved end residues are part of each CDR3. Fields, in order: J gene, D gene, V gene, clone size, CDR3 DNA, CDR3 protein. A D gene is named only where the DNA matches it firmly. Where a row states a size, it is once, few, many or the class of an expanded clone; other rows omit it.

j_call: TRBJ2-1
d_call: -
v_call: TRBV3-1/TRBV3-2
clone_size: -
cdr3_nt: TGTGCCAGCAGCCAAGATCTGCGGGAAAACAATGAGCAGTTCTTC
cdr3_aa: CASSQDLRENNEQFF

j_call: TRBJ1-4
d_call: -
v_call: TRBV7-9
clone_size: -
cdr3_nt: TGTGCCAGCAGCTCTAACAGGGATAACGGTGAAAAACTGTTTTTT
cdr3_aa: CASSSNRDNGEKLFF

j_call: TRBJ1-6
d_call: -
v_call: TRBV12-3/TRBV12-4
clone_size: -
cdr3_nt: TGTGCCAGCAGTTTCCCCGATTCACCCCTCCACTTT
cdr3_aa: CASSFPDSPLHF

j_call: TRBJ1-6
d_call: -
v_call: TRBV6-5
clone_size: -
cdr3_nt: TGTGCCAGCAGCCTCCTAAAGGGGTTTTCACCCCTCCACTTT
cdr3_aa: CASSLLKGFSPLHF

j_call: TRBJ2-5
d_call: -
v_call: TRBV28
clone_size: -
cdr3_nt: TGTGCCAGCACCTTGGGGGGTACCGAGACCCAGTACTTC
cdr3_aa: CASTLGGTETQYF

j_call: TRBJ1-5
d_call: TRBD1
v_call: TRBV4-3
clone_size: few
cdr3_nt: TGCGCCAGCAGCCAAGATGTGGGGACAGGGGGTCAGCCCCAGCATTTT
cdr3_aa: CASSQDVGTGGQPQHF

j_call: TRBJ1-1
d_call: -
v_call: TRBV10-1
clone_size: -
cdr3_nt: TGCGCCAGTAGACGGGACAACTCCTTGAACACTGAAGCTTTCTTT
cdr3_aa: CASRRDNSLNTEAFF

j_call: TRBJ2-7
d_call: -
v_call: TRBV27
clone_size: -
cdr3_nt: TGTGCCAGCAGCTGGGACAAAACCTACGAGCAGTACTTC
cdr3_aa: CASSWDKTYEQYF

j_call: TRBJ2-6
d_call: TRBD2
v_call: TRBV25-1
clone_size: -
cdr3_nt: TGTGCCAGCAGGGGGACTAGCGGACAGAGTTCTGGGGCCAACGTCCTGACTTTC
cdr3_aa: CASRGTSGQSSGANVLTF

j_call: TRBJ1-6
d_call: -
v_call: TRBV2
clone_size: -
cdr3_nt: TGTGCCAGCATAATAAGTCTCAGCTCCTATAATTCACCCCTCCACTTT
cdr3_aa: CASIISLSSYNSPLHF

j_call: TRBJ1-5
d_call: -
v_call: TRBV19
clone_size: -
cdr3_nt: TGTGCCAGTAGATCGGACAGACCACTTAGCAATCAGCCCCAGCATTTT
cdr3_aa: CASRSDRPLSNQPQHF

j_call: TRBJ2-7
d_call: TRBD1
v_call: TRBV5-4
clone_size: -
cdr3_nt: TGTGCCAGCAGCGGACAGGGACGGTCCTACGAGCAGTACTTC
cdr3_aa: CASSGQGRSYEQYF

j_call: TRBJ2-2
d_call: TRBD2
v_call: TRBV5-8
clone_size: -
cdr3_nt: TGTGCCAGCGAGACTAGCTCAATCACCGGGGAGCTGTTTTTT
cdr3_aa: CASETSSITGELFF

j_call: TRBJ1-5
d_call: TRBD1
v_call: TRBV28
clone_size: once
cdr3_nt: TGTGCCAGCAGTGTGATTGGACAGGGTAATCAGCCCCAGCATTTT
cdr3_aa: CASSVIGQGNQPQHF

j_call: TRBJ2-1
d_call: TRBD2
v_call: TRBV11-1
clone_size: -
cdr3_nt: TGTGCCAGCAGCTCGGGGGGGCTGGGTCCGCCGGGAATCTTC
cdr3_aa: CASSSGGLGPPGIF

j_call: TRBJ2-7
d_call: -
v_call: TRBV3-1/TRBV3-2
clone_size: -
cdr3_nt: TGTGCCAGCAGCCACACTACCTACGAGCAGTACTTC
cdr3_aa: CASSHTTYEQYF

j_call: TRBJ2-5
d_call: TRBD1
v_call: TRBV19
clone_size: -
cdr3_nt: TGTGCCAGTAGTATGTGGACAGGGGAAGAGACCCAGTACTTC
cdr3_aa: CASSMWTGEETQYF

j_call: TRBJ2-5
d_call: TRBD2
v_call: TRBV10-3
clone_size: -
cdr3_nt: TGTGCCACCCTAGCGGGAGGCCCCCTACTCCAAGAGACCCAGTACTTC
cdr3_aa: CATLAGGPLLQETQYF

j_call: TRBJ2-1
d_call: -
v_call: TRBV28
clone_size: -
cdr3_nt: TGTGCCAGCAATGAAGCGAAATACAATGAGCAGTTCTTC
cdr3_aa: CASNEAKYNEQFF

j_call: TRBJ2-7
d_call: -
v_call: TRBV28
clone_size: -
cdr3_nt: TGTGCCAGCAGTTCCACAAAGTCCGAGCAGTACTTC
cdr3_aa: CASSSTKSEQYF

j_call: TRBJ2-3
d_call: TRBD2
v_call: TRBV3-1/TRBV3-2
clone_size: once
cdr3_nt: TGTGCCAGCGCCGAGACTAGCGGGCAAACAGATACGCAGTATTTT
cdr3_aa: CASAETSGQTDTQYF

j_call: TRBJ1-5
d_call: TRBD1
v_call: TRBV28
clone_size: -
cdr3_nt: TGTGCCAGCAGTTTCCGACAGGGGGCGGGAAATCAGCCCCAGCATTTT
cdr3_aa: CASSFRQGAGNQPQHF

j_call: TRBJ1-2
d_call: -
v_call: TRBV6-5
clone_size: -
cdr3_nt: TGTGCCAGCAGTTACTCGAATGTGGGGCACTATGGCTACACCTTC
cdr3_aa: CASSYSNVGHYGYTF

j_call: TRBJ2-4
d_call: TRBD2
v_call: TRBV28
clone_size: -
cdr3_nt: TGTGCCAGCAGTTCACGGACTAGCGGCAGATTAAACATTCAGTACTTC
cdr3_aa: CASSSRTSGRLNIQYF

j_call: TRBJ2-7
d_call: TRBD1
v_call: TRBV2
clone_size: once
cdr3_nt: TGTGCCAGCAGTGACCCCGGGACAGGGCCTTCCGAGCAGTACTTC
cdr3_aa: CASSDPGTGPSEQYF

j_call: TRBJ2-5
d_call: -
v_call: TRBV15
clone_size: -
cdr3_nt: TGTGCCACCAGCAGAGATCTGGCGTCAGGGGAAGAGACCCAGTACTTC
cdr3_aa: CATSRDLASGEETQYF

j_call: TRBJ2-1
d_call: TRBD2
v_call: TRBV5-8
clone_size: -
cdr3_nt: TGTGCCAGCAGCTTGGGCCCAGGGACTAGTTTTATCGATGAGCAGTTCTTC
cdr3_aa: CASSLGPGTSFIDEQFF

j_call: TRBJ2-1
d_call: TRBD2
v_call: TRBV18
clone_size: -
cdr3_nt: TGTGCCAGCTCACCACCGTTCCATCTAGCGGAACTTGAGCAGTTCTTC
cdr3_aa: CASSPPFHLAELEQFF

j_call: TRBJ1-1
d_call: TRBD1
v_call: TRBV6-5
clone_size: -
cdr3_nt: TGTGCCAGCAGTCCCCCAGGGGGCTACACTGAAGCTTTCTTT
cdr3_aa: CASSPPGGYTEAFF

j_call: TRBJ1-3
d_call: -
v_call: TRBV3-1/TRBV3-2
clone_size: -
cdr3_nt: TGTGCCAGCAGCTCCCGCACGGGCTCTGGAAACACCATATATTTT
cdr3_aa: CASSSRTGSGNTIYF

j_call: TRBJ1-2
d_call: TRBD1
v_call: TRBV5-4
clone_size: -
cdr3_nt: TGTGCCAGCAGCCAGACAGGGGTGGATGGCTACACCTTC
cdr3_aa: CASSQTGVDGYTF

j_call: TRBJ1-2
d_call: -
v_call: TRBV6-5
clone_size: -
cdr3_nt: TGTGCCAGCAGTTATTTTCAGGGCCCCAGTCAGTATGGCTACACCTTC
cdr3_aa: CASSYFQGPSQYGYTF

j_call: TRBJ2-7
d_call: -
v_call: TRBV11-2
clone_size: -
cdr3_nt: TGTGCCAGCAGCTTAGCGGGTGCTTTGGAGCAGTACTTC
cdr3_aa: CASSLAGALEQYF

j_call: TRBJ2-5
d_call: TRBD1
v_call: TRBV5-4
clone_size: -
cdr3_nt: TGTGCCAGCAACCCCATGACAGGGGGCGAGGAGACCCAGTACTTC
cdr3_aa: CASNPMTGGEETQYF